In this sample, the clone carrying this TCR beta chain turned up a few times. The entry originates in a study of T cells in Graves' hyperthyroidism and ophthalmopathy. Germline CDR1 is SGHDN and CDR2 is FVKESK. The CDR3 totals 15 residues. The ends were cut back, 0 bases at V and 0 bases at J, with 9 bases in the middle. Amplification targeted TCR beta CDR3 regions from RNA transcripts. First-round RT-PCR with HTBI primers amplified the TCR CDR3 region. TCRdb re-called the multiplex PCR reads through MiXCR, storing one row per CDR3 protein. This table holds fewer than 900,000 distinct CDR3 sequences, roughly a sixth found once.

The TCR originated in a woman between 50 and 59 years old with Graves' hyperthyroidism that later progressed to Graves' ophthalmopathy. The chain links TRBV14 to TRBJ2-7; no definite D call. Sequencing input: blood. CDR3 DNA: TGTGCCAGCAGCCAAGACCGTGCCAGCTCCTACGAGCAGTACTTC. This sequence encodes CASSQDRASSYEQYF.